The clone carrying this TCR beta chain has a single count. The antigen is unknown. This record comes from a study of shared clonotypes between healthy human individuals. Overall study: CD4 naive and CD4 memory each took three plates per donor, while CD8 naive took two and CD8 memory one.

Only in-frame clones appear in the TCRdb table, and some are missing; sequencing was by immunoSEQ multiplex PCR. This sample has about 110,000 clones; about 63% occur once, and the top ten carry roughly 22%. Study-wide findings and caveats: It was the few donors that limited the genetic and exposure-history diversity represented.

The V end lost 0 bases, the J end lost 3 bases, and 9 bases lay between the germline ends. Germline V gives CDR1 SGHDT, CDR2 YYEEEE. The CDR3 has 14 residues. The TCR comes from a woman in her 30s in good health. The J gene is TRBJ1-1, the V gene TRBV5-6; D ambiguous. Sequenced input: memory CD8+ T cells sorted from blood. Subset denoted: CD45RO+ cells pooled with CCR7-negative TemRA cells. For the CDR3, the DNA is TGTGCCAGCAGCTTGGGGTGGCACCACACTGAAGCTTTCTTT. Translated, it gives CASSLGWHHTEAFF.